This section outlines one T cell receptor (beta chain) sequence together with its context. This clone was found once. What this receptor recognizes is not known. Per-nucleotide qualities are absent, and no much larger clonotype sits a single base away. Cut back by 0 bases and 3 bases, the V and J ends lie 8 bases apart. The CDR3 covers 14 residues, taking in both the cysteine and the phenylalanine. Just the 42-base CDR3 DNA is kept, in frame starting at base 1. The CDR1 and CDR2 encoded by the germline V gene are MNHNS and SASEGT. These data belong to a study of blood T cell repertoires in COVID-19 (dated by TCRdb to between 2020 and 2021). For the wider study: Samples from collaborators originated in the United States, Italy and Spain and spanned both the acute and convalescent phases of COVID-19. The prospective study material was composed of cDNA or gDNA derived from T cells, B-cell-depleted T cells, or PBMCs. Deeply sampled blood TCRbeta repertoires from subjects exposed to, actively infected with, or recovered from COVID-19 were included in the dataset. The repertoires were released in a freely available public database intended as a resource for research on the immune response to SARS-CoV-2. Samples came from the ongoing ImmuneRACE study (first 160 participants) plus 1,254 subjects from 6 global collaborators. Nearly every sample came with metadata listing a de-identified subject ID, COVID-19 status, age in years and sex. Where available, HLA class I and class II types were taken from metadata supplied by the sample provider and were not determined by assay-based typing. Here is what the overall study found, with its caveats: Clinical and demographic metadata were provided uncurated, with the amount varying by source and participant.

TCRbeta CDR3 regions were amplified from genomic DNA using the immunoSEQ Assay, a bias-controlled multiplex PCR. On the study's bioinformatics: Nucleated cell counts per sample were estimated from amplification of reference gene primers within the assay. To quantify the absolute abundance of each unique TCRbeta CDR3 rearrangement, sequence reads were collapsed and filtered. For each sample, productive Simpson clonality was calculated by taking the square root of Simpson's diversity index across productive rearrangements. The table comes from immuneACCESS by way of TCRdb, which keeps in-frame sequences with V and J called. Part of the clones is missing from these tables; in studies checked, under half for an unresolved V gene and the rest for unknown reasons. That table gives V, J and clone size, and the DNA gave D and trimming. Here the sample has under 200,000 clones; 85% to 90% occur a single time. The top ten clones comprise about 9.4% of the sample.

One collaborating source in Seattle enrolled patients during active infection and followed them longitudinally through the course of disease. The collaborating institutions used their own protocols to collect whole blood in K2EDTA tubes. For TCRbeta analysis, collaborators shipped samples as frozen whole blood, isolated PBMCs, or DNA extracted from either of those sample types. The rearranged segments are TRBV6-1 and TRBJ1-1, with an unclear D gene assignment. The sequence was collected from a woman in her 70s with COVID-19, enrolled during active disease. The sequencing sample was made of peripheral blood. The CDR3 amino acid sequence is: CASSEASDYTEAFF. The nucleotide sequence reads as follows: TGTGCCAGCAGTGAAGCTTCGGACTACACTGAAGCTTTCTTT.